This TCR beta chain derives from a study of shared clonotypes between healthy human individuals. Findings and limits, study-wide: It was the few donors that limited the genetic and exposure-history diversity represented.

With regard to this clone: What it binds is unknown.

CD45RO-negative, CCR7-selected cells formed the naive CD8 fraction, which excluded terminally differentiated effector memory CD45RA+ cells. Only Caucasian adults living in Nashville, Tennessee served as donors. Data came from immunoSEQ multiplex PCR; TCRdb stores just in-frame clones and leaves some out. The repertoire has about 2.2 million clones, around 95% of them found once; the top ten carry under 2%. Sequenced: naive CD8+ T cells from PBMCs. The receptor comes from a man younger than 35 in good health. Some clones in this sample may be carry-over from other donors' samples.

CDR3: CASSVGDSLWETQYF. DNA of the CDR3: TGTGCCAGCAGCGTTGGGGACAGCCTGTGGGAGACCCAGTACTTC. This chain joins TRBV9 and TRBJ2-5; 7 bases align to TRBD1. Germline V lookup: CDR1 SGDLS, CDR2 YYNGEE. The V gene end was trimmed by 2 bases and the J gene end by 5 bases; junction bases not matched to a gene: 9. The CDR3 is made up of 15 amino acids.